What follows describes a single TCR beta chain. Antigen: not known. This sample is part of a study of CD8 T cell repertoires and HIV-1 epitope variants. About the research overall: An uncultured baseline aliquot held 1M T cells.

With 4 bases removed from V and 7 bases from J, the gap between germline ends came to 26 bases. CDR3 length equals 17 residues. CDR1 is SGHDT, CDR2 YYEEEE, per germline. Sequenced by immunoSEQ multiplex PCR; TCRdb stores in-frame clones only, minus some. The sample carries some 5,000 clones, approximately 67% recorded once. The sequencing input was cultured CD8+ T cells derived from PBMCs. The sequence derives from a male donor with HIV. The chain combines TRBV5-6 with TRBJ1-1; D is unclear. The CDR3 nucleotides are TGTGCCAGCAGCCCAATCGAGGACTGGACTGGAAGGGATGAAGCTTTCTTT. Translating it yields CASSPIEDWTGRDEAFF.